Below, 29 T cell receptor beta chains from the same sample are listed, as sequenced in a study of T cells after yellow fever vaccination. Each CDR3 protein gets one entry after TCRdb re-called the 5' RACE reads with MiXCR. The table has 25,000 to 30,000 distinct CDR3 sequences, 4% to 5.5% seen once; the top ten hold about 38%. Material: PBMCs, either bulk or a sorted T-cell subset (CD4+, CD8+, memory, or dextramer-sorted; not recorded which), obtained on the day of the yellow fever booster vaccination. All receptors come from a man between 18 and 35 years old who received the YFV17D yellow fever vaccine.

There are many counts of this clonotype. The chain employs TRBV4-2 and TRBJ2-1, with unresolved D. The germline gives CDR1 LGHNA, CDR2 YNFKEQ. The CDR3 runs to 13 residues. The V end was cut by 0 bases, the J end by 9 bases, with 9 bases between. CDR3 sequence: CASSQESSGEQFF. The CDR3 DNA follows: TGTGCCAGCAGCCAAGAAAGTTCCGGTGAGCAGTTCTTC.

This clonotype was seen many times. Written as DNA, the CDR3 is TGTGCCAGCAGTTTAGGAGGGGCCAATGAAGCTTTCTTT. Protein sequence: CASSLGGANEAFF. The chain couples TRBV12-3 or TRBV12-4 to TRBJ1-1, with a tentative D call TRBD1 (5 bases). This CDR3 comprises 13 residues. V was pared by 1 base and J by 7 bases, with 10 bases between.

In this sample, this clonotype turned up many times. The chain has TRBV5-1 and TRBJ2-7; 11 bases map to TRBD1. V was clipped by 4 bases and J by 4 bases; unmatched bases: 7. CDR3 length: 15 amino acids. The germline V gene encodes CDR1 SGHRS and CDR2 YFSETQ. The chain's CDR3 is CASSLLDRGLYEQYF. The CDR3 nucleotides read TGCGCCAGCAGCCTGCTGGACAGGGGGCTATACGAGCAGTACTTC.

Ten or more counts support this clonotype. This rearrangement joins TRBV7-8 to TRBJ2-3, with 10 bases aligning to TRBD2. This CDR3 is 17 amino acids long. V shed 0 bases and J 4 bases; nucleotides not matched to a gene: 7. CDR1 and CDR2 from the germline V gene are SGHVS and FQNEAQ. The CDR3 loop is CASSLARDSGGPDTQYF. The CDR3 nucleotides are TGTGCCAGCAGCTTAGCGCGAGATAGCGGGGGGCCAGATACGCAGTATTTT. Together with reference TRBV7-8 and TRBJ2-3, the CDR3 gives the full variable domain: GAGVSQSPRYKVAKRGQDVALRCDPISGHVSLFWYQQALGQGPEFLTYFQNEAQLDKSGLPSDRFFAERPEGSVSTLKIQRTQQEDSAVYLCASSLARDSGGPDTQYFGPGTRLTVL.

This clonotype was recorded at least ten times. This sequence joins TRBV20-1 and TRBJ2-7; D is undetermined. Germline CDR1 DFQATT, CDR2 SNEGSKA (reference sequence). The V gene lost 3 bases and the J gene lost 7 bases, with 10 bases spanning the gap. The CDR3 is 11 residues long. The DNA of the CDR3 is TGCAGTGCTAGTAGGCAGTTTGAGCAGTACGTC. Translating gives CSASRQFEQYV.

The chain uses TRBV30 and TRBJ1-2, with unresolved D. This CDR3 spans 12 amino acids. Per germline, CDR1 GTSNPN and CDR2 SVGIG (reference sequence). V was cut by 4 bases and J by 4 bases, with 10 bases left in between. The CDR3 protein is CAWNMWTYGYTF. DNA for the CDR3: TGTGCCTGGAATATGTGGACCTATGGCTACACCTTC. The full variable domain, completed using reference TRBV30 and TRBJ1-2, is SQTIHQWPATLVQPVGSPLSLECTVEGTSNPNLYWYRQAAGRGLQLLFYSVGIGQISSEVPQNLSASRPQDRQFILSSKKLLLSDSGFYLCAWNMWTYGYTFGSGTRLTVV.

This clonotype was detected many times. The DNA of the CDR3 is TGCGCCAGCAGCTTATCGACTAGCGGGGGCACAGATACGCAGTATTTT. It codes for CASSLSTSGGTDTQYF. This chain links TRBV5-1 with TRBJ2-3; TRBD2 agrees at 11 bases. J gave up 1 base and V 2 bases, and 3 bases lay outside the gene matches. Germline V gives CDR1 SGHRS, CDR2 YFSETQ. This CDR3 is built from 16 residues.

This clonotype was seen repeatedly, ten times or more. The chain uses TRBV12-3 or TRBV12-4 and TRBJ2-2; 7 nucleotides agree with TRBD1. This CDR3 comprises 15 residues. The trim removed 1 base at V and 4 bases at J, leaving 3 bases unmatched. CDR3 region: CASSLGPGGTGELFF. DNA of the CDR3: TGTGCCAGCAGTTTAGGGCCAGGGGGCACCGGGGAGCTGTTTTTT.

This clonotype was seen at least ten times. CDR3 sequence (DNA): TGTGCCACCAGCCTGGCGGGCTCTGGAAACACCATATATTTT. This sequence encodes CATSLAGSGNTIYF. The rearrangement joins TRBV15 to TRBJ1-3; no definite D call. V lost 5 bases and J lost 0, with 8 bases in between. This CDR3 is built from 14 residues. CDR1 and CDR2 from the germline V gene are LNHNV and YYDKDF (reference sequence).

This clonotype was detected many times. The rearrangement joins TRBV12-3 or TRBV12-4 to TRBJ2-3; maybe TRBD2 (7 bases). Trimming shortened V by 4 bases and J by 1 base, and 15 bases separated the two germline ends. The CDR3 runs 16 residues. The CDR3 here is CASSSPGGWGTDTQYF. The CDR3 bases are TGTGCCAGCAGTTCACCGGGGGGCTGGGGCACAGATACGCAGTATTTT.

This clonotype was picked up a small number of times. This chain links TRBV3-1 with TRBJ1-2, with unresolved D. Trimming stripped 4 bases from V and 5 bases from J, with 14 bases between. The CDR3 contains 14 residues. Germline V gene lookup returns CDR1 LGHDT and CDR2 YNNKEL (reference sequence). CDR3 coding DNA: TGTGCCAGCAGCCCCCGGGGAGCGATGTATGGCTACACCTTC. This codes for CASSPRGAMYGYTF.

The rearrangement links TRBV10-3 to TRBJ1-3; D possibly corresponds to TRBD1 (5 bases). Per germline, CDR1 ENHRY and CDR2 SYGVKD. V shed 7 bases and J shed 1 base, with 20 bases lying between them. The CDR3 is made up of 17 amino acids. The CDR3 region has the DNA TGTGCCATCACCTCATGGGGACCGGGGATATCTGGAAACACCATATATTTT. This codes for CAITSWGPGISGNTIYF.

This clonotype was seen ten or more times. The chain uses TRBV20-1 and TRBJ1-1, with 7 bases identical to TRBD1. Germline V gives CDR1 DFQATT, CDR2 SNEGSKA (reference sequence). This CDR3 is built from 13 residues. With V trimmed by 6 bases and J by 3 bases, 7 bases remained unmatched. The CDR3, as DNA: TGCAGTGCCCGCAGTGACAGGGACACTGAAGCTTTCTTT. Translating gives CSARSDRDTEAFF.

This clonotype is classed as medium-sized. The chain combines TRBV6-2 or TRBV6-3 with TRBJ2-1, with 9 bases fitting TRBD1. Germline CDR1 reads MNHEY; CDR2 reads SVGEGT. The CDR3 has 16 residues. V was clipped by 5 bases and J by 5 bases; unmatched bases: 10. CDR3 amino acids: CASSPLRDRVDNEQFF. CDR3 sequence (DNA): TGTGCCAGCAGTCCCCTCCGGGACAGGGTGGACAATGAGCAGTTCTTC.

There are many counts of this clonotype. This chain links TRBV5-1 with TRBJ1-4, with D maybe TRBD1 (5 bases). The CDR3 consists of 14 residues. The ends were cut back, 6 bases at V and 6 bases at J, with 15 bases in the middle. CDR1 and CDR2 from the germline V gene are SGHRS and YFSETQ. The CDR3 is CASTPRGGDEKLFF. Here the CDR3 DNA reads TGCGCCAGCACCCCGCGGGGGGGAGATGAAAAACTGTTTTTT.

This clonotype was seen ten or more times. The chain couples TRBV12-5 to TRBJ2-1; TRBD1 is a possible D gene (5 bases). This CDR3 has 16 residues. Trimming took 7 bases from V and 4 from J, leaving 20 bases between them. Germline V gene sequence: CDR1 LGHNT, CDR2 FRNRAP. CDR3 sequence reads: CASASNRKGYYNEQFF. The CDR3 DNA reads TGTGCTAGTGCTTCAAACAGAAAGGGGTATTACAATGAGCAGTTCTTC.

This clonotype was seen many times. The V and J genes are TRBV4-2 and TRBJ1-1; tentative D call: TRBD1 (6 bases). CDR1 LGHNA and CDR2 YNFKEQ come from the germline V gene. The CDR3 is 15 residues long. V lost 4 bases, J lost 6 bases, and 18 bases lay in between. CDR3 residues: CASSPGQGQRAEAFF. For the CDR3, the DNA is TGTGCCAGCAGCCCCGGTCAGGGGCAGCGCGCTGAAGCTTTCTTT.

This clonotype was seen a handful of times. The DNA for the CDR3 is TGCGCCGGGGGGGGTCCGAACACCGGGGAGCTGTTTTTT. Translating gives CAGGGPNTGELFF. V is TRBV10-2 and J is TRBJ2-2; 7 bases are shared with TRBD2. Germline CDR1 WSHSY, CDR2 SAAADI. V gave up 11 bases and J gave up 0 bases; unmatched junction bases: 3. CDR3 length: 13 residues.

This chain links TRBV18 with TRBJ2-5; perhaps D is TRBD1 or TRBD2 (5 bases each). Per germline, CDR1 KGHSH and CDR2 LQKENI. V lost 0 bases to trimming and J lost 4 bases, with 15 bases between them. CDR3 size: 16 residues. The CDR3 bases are TGTGCCAGCTCACCACCGGGGCAGGGACGATCAGAGACCCAGTACTTC. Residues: CASSPPGQGRSETQYF.

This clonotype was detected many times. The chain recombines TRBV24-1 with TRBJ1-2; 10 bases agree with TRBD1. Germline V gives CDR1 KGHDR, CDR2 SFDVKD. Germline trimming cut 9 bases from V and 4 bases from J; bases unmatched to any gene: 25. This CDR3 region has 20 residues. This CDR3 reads CATGPRRNLWDRGSPYGYTF. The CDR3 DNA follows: TGTGCCACCGGCCCCCGTCGCAACCTATGGGACAGGGGATCCCCCTATGGCTACACCTTC.

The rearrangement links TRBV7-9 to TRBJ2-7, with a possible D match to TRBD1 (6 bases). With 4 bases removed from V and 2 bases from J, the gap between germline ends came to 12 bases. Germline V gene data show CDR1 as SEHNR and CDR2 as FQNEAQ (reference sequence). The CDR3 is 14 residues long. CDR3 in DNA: TGTGCCAGCAGCTCCACAGGGCGCCCCTACGAGCAGTACTTC. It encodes CASSSTGRPYEQYF.

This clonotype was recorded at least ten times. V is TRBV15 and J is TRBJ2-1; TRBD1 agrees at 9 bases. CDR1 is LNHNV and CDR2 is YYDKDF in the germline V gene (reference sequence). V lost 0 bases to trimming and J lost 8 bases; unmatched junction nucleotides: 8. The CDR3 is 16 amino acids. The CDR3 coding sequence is TGTGCCACCAGCAGAGATCGCGACAGGGGGGACGATGAGCAGTTCTTC. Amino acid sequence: CATSRDRDRGDDEQFF.

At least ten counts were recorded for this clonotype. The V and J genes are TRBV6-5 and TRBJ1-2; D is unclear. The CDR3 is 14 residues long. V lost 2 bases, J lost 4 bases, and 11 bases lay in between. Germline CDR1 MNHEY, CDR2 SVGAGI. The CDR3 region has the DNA TGTGCCAGCAGTTACGGTCAGGTCTCCTATGGCTACACCTTC. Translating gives CASSYGQVSYGYTF.

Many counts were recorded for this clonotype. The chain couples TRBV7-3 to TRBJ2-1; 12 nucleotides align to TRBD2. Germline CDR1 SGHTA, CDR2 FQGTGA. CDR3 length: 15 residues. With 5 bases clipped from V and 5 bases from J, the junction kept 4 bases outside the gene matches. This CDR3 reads CASSLGLAGNNEQFF. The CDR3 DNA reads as TGTGCCAGCAGCCTTGGACTAGCGGGGAACAATGAGCAGTTCTTC. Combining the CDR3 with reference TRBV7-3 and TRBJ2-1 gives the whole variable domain GAGVSQTPSNKVTEKGKYVELRCDPISGHTALYWYRQSLGQGPEFLIYFQGTGAADDSGLPNDRFFAVRPEGSVSTLKIQRTERGDSAVYLCASSLGLAGNNEQFFGPGTRLTVL.

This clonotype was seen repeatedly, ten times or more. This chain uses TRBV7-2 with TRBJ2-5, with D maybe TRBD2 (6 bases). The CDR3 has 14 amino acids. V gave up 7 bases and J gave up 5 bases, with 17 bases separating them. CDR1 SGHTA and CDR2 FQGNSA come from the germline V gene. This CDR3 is CASTQTGGRETQYF. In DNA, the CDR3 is TGTGCCAGCACCCAAACCGGGGGACGTGAGACCCAGTACTTC.

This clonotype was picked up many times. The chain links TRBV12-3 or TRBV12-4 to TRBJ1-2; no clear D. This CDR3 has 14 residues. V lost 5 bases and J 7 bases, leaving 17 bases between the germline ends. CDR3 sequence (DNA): TGTGCCAGCAGTCCCGGACGGGAGCAGCGTGGCTACACCTTC. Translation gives CASSPGREQRGYTF.

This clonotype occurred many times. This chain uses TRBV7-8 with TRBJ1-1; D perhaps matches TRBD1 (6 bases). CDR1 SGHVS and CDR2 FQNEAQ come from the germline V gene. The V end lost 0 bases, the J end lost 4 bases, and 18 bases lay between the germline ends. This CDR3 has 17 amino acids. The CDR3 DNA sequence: TGTGCCAGCAGCTTAGCAATTTTAGGTCGCAGGGGCACTGAAGCTTTCTTT. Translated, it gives CASSLAILGRRGTEAFF.

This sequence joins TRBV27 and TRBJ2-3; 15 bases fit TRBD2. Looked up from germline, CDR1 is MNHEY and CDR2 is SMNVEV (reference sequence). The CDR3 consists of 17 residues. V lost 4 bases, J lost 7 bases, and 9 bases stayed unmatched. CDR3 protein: CASSSPWTSGGGYTQYF. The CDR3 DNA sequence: TGTGCCAGCAGTTCCCCTTGGACTAGCGGGGGGGGTTATACGCAGTATTTT.

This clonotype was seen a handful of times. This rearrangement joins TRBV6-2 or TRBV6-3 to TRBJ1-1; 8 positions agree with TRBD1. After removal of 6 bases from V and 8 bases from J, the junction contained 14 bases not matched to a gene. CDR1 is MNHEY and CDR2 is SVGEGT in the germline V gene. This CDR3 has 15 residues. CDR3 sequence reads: CASSNIRWGTGEAFF. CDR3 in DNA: TGTGCCAGCAGCAATATCCGTTGGGGGACAGGAGAAGCTTTCTTT.